This T cell receptor (beta chain) was identified in a study of regulatory T cells in long-lasting Graves disease. Study-level information: Graves' patients, diagnosed recently, had received antithyroid drugs under 3 months. Overall study results and limits: TRBV28, TRBJ1-2 and TRBJ2-5 emerged as the favored segments in persistent disease. Study was limited to peripheral blood, excluding thyroid tissue.

As to time point: newly diagnosed GD, antithyroid drugs for less than 3 months. After RNA was extracted from PBMCs, the TCR library was made from it. With regard to this clonotype: The antigen remains undetermined.

CDR3-region Arm-PCR and iRepertoire HTBI primers produced the TCR beta libraries. Via MiXCR, TCRdb re-called the multiplex PCR reads, giving one row per CDR3 protein. The sample has some 450,000 distinct CDR3 sequences; around 17% are singletons. The germline V gene has CDR1 MNHNS and CDR2 SASEGT. V was pared by 7 bases and J by 6 bases, with 14 bases of the junction left unmatched. This CDR3 has 17 residues. These data are also associated with another study on T cells in Graves' hyperthyroidism and ophthalmopathy. That report adds: It was considered stable Graves' hyperthyroidism when ophthalmopathy did not progress within 18 months.

This chain joins TRBV6-1 and TRBJ2-2; TRBD1 matches at 10 bases. The receptor's source is a woman younger than 45 with Graves disease. This specimen consisted of peripheral blood mononuclear cells (PBMCs), obtained at new diagnosis, from a patient treated with antithyroid drugs. This CDR3 reads CASTRSRGTGVPGELFF. Written as DNA, the CDR3 is TGTGCCAGCACCCGAAGTAGGGGGACAGGGGTCCCCGGGGAGCTGTTTTTT.